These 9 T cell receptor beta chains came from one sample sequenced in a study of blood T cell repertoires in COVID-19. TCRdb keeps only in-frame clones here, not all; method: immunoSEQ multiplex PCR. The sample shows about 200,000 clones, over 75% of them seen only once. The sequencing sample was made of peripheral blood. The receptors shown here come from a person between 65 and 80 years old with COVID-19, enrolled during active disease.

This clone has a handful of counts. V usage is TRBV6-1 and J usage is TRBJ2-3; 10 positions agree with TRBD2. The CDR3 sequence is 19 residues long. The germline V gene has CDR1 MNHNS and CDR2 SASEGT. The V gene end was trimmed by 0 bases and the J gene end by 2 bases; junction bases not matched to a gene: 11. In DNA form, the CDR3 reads TGTGCCAGCAGTGAAGCCTCTAGCGGGAGTTGGCGGCCCACAGATACGCAGTATTTT. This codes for CASSEASSGSWRPTDTQYF.

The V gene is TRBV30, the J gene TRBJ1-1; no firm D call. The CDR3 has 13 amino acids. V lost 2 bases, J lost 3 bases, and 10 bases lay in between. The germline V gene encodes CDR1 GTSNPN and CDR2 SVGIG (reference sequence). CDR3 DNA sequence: TGTGCCTGGAGTTTGGGGAGGGACACTGAAGCTTTCTTT. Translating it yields CAWSLGRDTEAFF.

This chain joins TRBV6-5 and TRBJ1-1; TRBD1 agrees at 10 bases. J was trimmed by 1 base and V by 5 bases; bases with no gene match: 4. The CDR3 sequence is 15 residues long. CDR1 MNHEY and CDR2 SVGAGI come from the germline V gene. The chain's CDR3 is CASSSRQGANTEAFF. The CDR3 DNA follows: TGTGCCAGCAGTAGTAGACAGGGGGCGAACACTGAAGCTTTCTTT.

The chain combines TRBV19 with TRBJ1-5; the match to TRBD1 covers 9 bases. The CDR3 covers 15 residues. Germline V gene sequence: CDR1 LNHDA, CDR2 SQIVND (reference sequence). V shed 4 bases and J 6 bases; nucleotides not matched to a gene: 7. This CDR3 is CASSRKRDRAQPQHF. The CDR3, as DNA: TGTGCCAGTAGTAGAAAGCGGGACAGGGCTCAGCCCCAGCATTTT. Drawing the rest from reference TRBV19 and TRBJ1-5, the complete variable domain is DGGITQSPKYLFRKEGQNVTLSCEQNLNHDAMYWYRQDPGQGLRLIYYSQIVNDFQKGDIAEGYSVSREKKESFPLTVTSAQKNPTAFYLCASSRKRDRAQPQHFGDGTRLSIL.

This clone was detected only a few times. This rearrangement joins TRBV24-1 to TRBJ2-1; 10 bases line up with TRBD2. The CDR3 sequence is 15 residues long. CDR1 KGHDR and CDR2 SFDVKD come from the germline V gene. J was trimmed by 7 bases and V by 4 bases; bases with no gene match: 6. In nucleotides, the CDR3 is TGTGCCACCAGTGACGGACTAGCGGCTGGGAATGAGCAGTTCTTC. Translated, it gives CATSDGLAAGNEQFF.

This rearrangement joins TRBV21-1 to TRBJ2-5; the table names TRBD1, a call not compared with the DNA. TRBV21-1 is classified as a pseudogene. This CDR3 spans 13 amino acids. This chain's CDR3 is CATLRWAQETQYF. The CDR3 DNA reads TGTGCCACCCTTAGGTGGGCCCAAGAGACCCAGTACTTC.

The CDR3 bases are TGCGCCAGCAGCTCCGCCGGGGAGTACGAGCAGTACTTC. The encoded protein is CASSSAGEYEQYF. The rearrangement links TRBV5-1 to TRBJ2-7; a possible D gene is TRBD2 (5 bases). The CDR3 has 13 residues. Trimming took off 3 bases at V and 4 bases at J, with 11 bases between the two ends. Per the germline V gene, CDR1 is SGHRS and CDR2 is YFSETQ.

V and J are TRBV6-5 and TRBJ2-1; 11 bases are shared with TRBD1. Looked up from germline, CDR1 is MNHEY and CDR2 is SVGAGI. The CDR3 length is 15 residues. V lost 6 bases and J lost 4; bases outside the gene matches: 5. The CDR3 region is CASSRTGGPYNEQFF. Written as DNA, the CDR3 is TGTGCCAGCAGCCGGACAGGGGGCCCGTACAATGAGCAGTTCTTC.

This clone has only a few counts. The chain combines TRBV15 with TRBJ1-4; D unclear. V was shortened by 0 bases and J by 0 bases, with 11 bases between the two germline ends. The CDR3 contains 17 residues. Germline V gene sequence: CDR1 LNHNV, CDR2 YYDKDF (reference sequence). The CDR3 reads CATSREFGPATNEKLFF. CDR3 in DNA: TGTGCCACCAGCAGAGAGTTTGGTCCAGCAACTAATGAAAAACTGTTTTTT.